This note documents a single T cell receptor (beta chain) sequence. This sample is drawn from a study of blood T cell repertoires in COVID-19. Looking at the study overall: Both acute and convalescent COVID-19 samples were obtained from the United States, Italy and Spain. Sources were T cells, B-cell-depleted T cells, or PBMCs; the material itself was cDNA or gDNA.

Original processing methods: Reference gene primers were amplified, and this amplification served to estimate nucleated cell counts. Sequencing was performed with immunoSEQ multiplex PCR; in TCRdb, only in-frame clones are kept and a portion is missing. The V and J calls and clone size are taken from that table; D and trimming were inferred from the DNA. Altogether around 100,000 clones are present, over 75% being singletons, with the ten largest covering 32%. Germline V gene data show CDR1 as LNHDA and CDR2 as SQIVND (reference sequence). This CDR3 spans 15 amino acids. The junction had 14 bases not matched to a gene; V was cut back by 9 bases and J by 4 bases.

The receptor's source is an elderly woman with acute or convalescent COVID-19. The chain is built from TRBV19 and TRBJ2-7, with 8 bases lining up with TRBD1. The sample taken for sequencing was peripheral blood. CDR3 DNA: TGTGCCAGCGCCGGGGTAGACAGGGGAGGATACGAGCAGTACTTC. This sequence encodes CASAGVDRGGYEQYF.